The 18 T cell receptor beta chains reported below all come from one sample, sequenced in a study of PD-L1 blockade in urothelial cancer. Assay: immunoSEQ multiplex PCR; the TCRdb copy retains only in-frame clones and omits some. Of 20,000 to 25,000 clones in the sample, about 90% were seen once. Stated time point: peripheral blood 6 weeks after treatment start. Sequenced material: PBMCs, taken around atezolizumab (anti-PD-L1) treatment. These receptors originate from a woman in her fifties or sixties with urothelial cancer.

The chain joins TRBV5-4 to TRBJ2-7; 10 positions agree with TRBD2. This CDR3 has 14 residues. Per the germline V gene, CDR1 is SGHNT and CDR2 is YYREEE (reference sequence). V lost 3 bases and J lost 4; bases outside the gene matches: 4. CDR3 region: CASSSSGGFYEQYF. The CDR3 DNA reads as TGTGCCAGCAGCTCTAGCGGGGGTTTTTACGAGCAGTACTTC.

The gene calls are TRBV27 and TRBJ1-2; 7 bases are a match to TRBD1. The ends lost 3 bases at V and 0 bases at J; junction bases unmatched: 1. This CDR3 region has 14 residues. Looked up from germline, CDR1 is MNHEY and CDR2 is SMNVEV (reference sequence). DNA for the CDR3: TGTGCCAGCAGTTTCCAGGGGGCTAACTATGGCTACACCTTC. Translated: CASSFQGANYGYTF.

This chain uses TRBV29-1 with TRBJ2-1; 7 bases agree with TRBD2. The CDR3 is 16 amino acids. V shed 1 base, J shed 0 bases, and the junction held 6 bases outside the gene matches. Germline V lookup: CDR1 SQVTM, CDR2 ANQGSEA. CDR3 loop: CSVEVGAGSSYNEQFF. The CDR3 region has the DNA TGCAGCGTTGAAGTTGGAGCGGGGAGCTCCTACAATGAGCAGTTCTTC.

This sequence joins TRBV18 and TRBJ2-1, with D possibly matching TRBD1 (5 bases). This CDR3 contains 12 residues. The germline V and J ends were trimmed by 3 bases and 6 bases, with 6 bases remaining between them. Germline V lookup: CDR1 KGHSH, CDR2 LQKENI. CDR3 coding DNA: TGTGCCAGCTCACCCGACAGCAATGAGCAGTTCTTC. As protein: CASSPDSNEQFF.

Written as DNA, the CDR3 is TGCGCCAGCAGCCCCGGGACAGCAGATACGCAGTATTTT. Amino acids: CASSPGTADTQYF. The chain combines TRBV4-1 with TRBJ2-3; 7 positions match TRBD1. This CDR3 comprises 13 residues. J gave up 4 bases and V 4 bases, and 2 bases lay outside the gene matches. From germline, CDR1 is MGHRA and CDR2 YSYEKL.

The rearrangement uses TRBV11-2 and TRBJ2-5; D is undetermined. V was pared by 5 bases and J by 4 bases, with 11 bases between. CDR3 length equals 13 residues. Germline V gives CDR1 SGHAT, CDR2 FQNNGV. The CDR3 reads CASSLTPLETQYF. CDR3 coding DNA: TGTGCCAGCAGCCTAACCCCCTTAGAGACCCAGTACTTC.

This clone was recorded once. This rearrangement joins TRBV5-6 to TRBJ2-7, with 10 bases aligning to TRBD2. V lost 5 bases and J lost 7; bases outside the gene matches: 15. This CDR3 region has 16 residues. Germline CDR1 and CDR2: SGHDT and YYEEEE. The CDR3 DNA reads as TGTGCCAGCAGTCTCCGAATTAGCGGGGGGTTCGATGAGCAGTACTTC. Encoded protein: CASSLRISGGFDEQYF.

The CDR3, as DNA: TGTGCCAGCTCACCACGGCAGGGAACTAATGAAAAACTGTTTTTT. Translating gives CASSPRQGTNEKLFF. The chain joins TRBV18 to TRBJ1-4, with D possibly being TRBD1 (5 bases). The CDR3 contains 15 residues. Germline V CDR1 and CDR2: KGHSH, LQKENI. The V gene lost 1 base and the J gene lost 1 base, with 7 bases spanning the gap.

The V gene is TRBV4-2, the J gene TRBJ2-1, with 7 positions matching TRBD2. CDR1 LGHNA and CDR2 YNFKEQ come from the germline V gene. The CDR3 spans 15 residues. V was clipped by 4 bases and J by 8 bases; unmatched bases: 11. The CDR3 DNA sequence: TGTGCCAGCAGCCTCAAAGAAAGCGGGGCAGATGAGCAGTTCTTC. This translates into CASSLKESGADEQFF.

This chain connects TRBV10-1 to TRBJ1-1; D remains unclear. V gave up 4 bases and J gave up 0 bases, with 3 bases separating them. The germline gives CDR1 WNHNN, CDR2 SYGVQD (reference sequence). This CDR3 is built from 12 residues. CDR3 nucleotide sequence: TGCGCCAGCAGTGGTATGAACACTGAAGCTTTCTTT. Translated: CASSGMNTEAFF.

This chain links TRBV28 with TRBJ2-2; no clear D gene. The CDR3 totals 11 residues. Trimming pared 6 bases from V and 4 bases from J, leaving 3 bases between. The germline gives CDR1 MDHEN, CDR2 SYDVKM. CDR3 in DNA: TGTGCCAGCAGCTCCACCGGGGAGCTGTTTTTT. Translated: CASSSTGELFF.

The rearrangement uses TRBV4-3 and TRBJ1-2; 8 bases fit TRBD1. V lost 0 bases, J lost 8 bases, and 8 bases stayed unmatched. Germline CDR1 is LGHNA and CDR2 is YSLEER. This CDR3 has 15 amino acids. CDR3 amino acids: CASSQDRQGAGGYTF. The CDR3 coding sequence is TGCGCCAGCAGCCAAGATCGCCAGGGGGCAGGAGGCTACACCTTC.

This clone appeared a few times. The J gene is TRBJ1-1, the V gene TRBV5-4; 7 nucleotides align to TRBD1. This CDR3 is 15 amino acids long. V lost 7 bases and J lost 0; bases outside the gene matches: 9. Germline-derived CDR1 and CDR2 are SGHNT and YYREEE (reference sequence). This chain's CDR3 is CASASPGQLNTEAFF. CDR3 nucleotides: TGTGCCAGCGCTTCCCCGGGACAGCTGAACACTGAAGCTTTCTTT.

A few counts support this clone. The V call is TRBV10-3, the J call TRBJ1-2, with TRBD1 as a possible D gene (5 bases). The length of the CDR3 is 20 residues. Germline V gene data show CDR1 as ENHRY and CDR2 as SYGVKD. The germline V and J ends were trimmed by 0 bases and 0 bases, with 23 bases remaining between them. The CDR3 here is CAISESMWGGHLTTNYGYTF. The CDR3 region has the DNA TGTGCCATCAGTGAGTCGATGTGGGGAGGACACCTAACAACTAACTATGGCTACACCTTC.

This clone has just a few counts. This chain joins TRBV27 and TRBJ2-1; D might be TRBD2 (6 bases). Trimming took 3 bases from V and 4 from J, leaving 10 bases between them. Per germline, CDR1 MNHEY and CDR2 SMNVEV (reference sequence). The length of the CDR3 is 14 residues. The CDR3 DNA reads as TGTGCCAGCAGTTTGGCGGGACTTTACAATGAGCAGTTCTTC. It encodes CASSLAGLYNEQFF.

The chain carries TRBV18 and TRBJ2-1, with D possibly TRBD1 on 5 matching bases. Looked up from germline, CDR1 is KGHSH and CDR2 is LQKENI. The CDR3 totals 13 residues. V was shortened by 3 bases and J by 8 bases, with 11 bases between the two germline ends. DNA for the CDR3: TGTGCCAGCTCACCTCAGTCCAGGGATGAGCAGTTCTTC. Translation gives CASSPQSRDEQFF.

The chain carries TRBV2 and TRBJ1-3; 8 nucleotides agree with TRBD1. The CDR3 runs to 18 residues. V gave up 4 bases and J gave up 1 base; unmatched junction bases: 12. CDR1 SNHLY and CDR2 FYNNEI come from the germline V gene. CDR3 loop: CASSVISDRARSGNTIYF. CDR3 sequence (DNA): TGTGCCAGCAGTGTAATATCGGACAGGGCAAGGTCTGGAAACACCATATATTTT.

This chain joins TRBV28 and TRBJ1-2; D is uncertain. V was shortened by 6 bases and J by 2 bases, with 10 bases between the two germline ends. The CDR3 is 13 amino acids. The germline V gene has CDR1 MDHEN and CDR2 SYDVKM. CDR3 sequence (DNA): TGTGCCAGCAGATCTCAGAAAAACTATGGCTACACCTTC. Residues: CASRSQKNYGYTF.